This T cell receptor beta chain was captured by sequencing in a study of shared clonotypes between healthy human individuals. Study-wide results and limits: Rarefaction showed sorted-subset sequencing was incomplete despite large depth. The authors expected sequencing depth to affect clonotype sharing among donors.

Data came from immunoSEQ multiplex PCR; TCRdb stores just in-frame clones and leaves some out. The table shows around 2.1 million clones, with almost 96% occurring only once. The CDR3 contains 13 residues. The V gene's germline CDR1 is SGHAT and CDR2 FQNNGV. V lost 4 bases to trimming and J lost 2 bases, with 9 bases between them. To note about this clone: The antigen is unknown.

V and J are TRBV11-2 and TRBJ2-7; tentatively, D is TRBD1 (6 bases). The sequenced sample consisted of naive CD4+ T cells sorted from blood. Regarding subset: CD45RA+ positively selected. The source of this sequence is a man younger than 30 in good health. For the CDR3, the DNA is TGTGCCAGCAGCTCGGGACAAACCTACGAGCAGTACTTC. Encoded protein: CASSSGQTYEQYF.